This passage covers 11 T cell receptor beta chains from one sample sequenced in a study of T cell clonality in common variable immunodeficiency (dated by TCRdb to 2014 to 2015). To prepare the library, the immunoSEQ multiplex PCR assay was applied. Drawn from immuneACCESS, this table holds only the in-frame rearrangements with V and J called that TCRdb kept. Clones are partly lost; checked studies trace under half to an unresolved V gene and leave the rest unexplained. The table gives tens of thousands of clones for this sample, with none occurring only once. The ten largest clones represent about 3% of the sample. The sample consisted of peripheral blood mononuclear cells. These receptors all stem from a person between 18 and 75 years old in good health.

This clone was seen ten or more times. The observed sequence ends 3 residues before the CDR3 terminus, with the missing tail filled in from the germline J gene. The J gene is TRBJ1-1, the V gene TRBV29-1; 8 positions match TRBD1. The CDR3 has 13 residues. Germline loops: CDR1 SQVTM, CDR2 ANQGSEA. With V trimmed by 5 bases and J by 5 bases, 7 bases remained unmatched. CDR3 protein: CSVTDRGITEAFF. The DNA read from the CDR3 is TGCAGCGTTACAGACAGGGGTATTACTGAA.

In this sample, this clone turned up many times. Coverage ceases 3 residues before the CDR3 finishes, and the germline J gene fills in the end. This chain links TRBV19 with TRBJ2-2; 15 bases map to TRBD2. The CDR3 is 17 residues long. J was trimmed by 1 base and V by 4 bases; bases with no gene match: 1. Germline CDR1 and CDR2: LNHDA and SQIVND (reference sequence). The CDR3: CASSRGLAGGNTGELFF. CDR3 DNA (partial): TGTGCCAGTAGTAGGGGACTAGCGGGAGGGAACACCGGGGAG.

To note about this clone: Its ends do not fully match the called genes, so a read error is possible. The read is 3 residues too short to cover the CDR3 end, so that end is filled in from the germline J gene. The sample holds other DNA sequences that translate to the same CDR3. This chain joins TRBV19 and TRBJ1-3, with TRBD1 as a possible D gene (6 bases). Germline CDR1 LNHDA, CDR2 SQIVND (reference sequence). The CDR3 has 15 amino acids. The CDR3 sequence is CASSPGHGSGNTIYF. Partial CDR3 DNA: TGTGCCAGCTCCCCGGGACACGGCTCTGGAAACACA.

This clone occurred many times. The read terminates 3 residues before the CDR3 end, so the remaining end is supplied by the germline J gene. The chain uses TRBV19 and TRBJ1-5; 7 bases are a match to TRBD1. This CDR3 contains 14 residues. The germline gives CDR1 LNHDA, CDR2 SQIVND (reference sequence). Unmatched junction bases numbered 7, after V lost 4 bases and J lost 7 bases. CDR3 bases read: TGTGCCAGTAGTAGAGAGACAGGGTCCCAGCCC. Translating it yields CASSRETGSQP. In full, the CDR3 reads CASSRETGSQPQHF.

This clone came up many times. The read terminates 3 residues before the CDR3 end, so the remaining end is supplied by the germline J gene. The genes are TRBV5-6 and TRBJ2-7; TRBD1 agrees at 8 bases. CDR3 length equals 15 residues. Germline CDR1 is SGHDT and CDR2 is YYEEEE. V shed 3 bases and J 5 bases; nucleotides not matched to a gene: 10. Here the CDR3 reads CASSWRTGQGNEQYF. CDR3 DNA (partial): TGTGCCAGCAGCTGGAGGACAGGGCAGGGGAACGAG.

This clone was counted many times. The CDR3: CSARDRVGLTNEKLFF. The DNA read from the CDR3 is TGCAGTGCTAGAGATAGGGTCGGTTTGACTAATGAAAAG. This chain links TRBV20-1 with TRBJ2-2; a possible D gene is TRBD2 (5 bases). The read ends 3 residues before the CDR3 terminus; that terminus is restored from the germline J gene. The CDR3 consists of 16 residues. From germline, CDR1 is DFQATT and CDR2 SNEGSKA (reference sequence).

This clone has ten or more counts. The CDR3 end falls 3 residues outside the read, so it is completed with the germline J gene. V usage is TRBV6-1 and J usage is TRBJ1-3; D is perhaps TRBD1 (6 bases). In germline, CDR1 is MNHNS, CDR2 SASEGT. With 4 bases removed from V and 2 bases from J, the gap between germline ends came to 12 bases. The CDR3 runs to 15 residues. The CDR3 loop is CASSGPQGPGNTIYF. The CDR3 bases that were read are TGTGCCAGCAGTGGACCTCAGGGGCCTGGAAACACC.

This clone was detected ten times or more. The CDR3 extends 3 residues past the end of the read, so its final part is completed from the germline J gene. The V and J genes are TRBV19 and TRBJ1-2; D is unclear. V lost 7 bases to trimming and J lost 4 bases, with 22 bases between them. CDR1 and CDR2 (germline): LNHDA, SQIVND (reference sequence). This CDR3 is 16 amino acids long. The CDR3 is CASTPKSTPTIYGYTF. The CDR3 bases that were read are TGTGCCAGTACCCCGAAATCGACACCAACCATCTATGGC.

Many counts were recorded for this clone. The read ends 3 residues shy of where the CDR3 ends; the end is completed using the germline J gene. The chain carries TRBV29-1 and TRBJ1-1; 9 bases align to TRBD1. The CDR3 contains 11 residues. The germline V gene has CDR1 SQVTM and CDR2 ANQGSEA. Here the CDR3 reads CSVPGQGKAFF. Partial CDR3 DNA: TGCAGCGTCCCAGGACAGGGGAAA.

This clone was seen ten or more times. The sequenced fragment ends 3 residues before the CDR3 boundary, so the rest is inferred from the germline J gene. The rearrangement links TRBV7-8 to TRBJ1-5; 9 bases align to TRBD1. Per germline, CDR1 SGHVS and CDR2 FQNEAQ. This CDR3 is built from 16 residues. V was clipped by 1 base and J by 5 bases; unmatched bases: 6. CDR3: CASSLERTGAYQPQHF. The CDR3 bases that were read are TGTGCCAGCAGCTTAGAGAGGACAGGGGCGTATCAGCCC.

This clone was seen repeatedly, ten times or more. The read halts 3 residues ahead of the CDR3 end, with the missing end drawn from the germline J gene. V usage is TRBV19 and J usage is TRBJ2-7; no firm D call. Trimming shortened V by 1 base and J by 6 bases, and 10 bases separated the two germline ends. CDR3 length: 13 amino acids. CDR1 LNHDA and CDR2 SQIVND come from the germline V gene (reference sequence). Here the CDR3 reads CASSIGSFGEQYF. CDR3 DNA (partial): TGTGCCAGTAGTATAGGTTCGTTCGGCGAG.